This T cell receptor beta chain appears in the sequencing data of a study of somatic mutations in cytotoxic T cells in rheumatoid arthritis. Study-level background: Several of the V beta antibody-stained T-cell populations were flow-sorted at nearly 100% purity; V beta1+ cells were among them and were sequenced for TCRB.

Some clones are missing from TCRdb's copy, which holds only in-frame ones; the method was immunoSEQ multiplex PCR. The table lists more than 13,000 clones, approximately 77% of them singletons. CDR3 length equals 17 residues. Germline CDR1 and CDR2: SGHRS and YFSETQ. For this clone: Its cognate antigen is unknown.

General study results and limits: About an eighth of the roughly 60 patients had a largest CD8+ clone above 20% of CD8+ cells. Clonality of CD8+ cells rose with age in rheumatoid arthritis patients but not healthy controls.

The sequence was collected from an adult with rheumatoid arthritis. Sequenced: CD8+ T cells sorted from blood. The chain employs TRBV5-1 and TRBJ2-5; TRBD2 agrees at 7 bases. The better agreement between TRBJ2-7 and the DNA end casts doubt on the J call. For the CDR3, the DNA is TGCGCCGCAAACGGGGGGATTCAGACACCAAGCTCCTACGAGCAGTACTTC. This translates into CAANGGIQTPSSYEQYF.